These 8 T cell receptor beta chains originate from one sample sequenced in a study of T cell responses to AZD1222 COVID-19 vaccine. The repertoire was sequenced with immunoSEQ multiplex PCR; TCRdb's copy has only in-frame clones and lacks some. The table records 130,000 or so clones, roughly nine tenths of them present only once. Here the sequenced sample was peripheral blood, taken on day 0 of AZD1222 vaccination. These receptors all stem from an adult in good health.

V is TRBV7-6 and J is TRBJ2-7, with 11 bases matching TRBD1. This CDR3 is built from 16 residues. Trimming removed 1 base from V and 1 base from J; junction bases left unmatched: 3. Germline lookup yields CDR1 SGHVS and CDR2 FNYEAQ. CDR3 sequence: CASSLVDRGLSYEQYF. Written as DNA, the CDR3 is TGTGCCAGCAGCTTAGTGGACAGGGGGCTTTCCTACGAGCAGTACTTC.

The CDR3, as DNA: TGTGCCAGCAGTCTCAGGGGGCCTAATTCACCCCTCCACTTT. Amino acids: CASSLRGPNSPLHF. The chain carries TRBV6-2 or TRBV6-3 and TRBJ1-6, with 8 bases lining up with TRBD1. The V segment lost 5 bases and the J segment 6 bases; nucleotides outside the gene matches: 3. The germline V gene has CDR1 MNHEY and CDR2 SVGEGT. The CDR3 has 14 amino acids.

The genes are TRBV3-1 (or the pseudogene TRBV3-2) and TRBJ2-7; the match to TRBD1 covers 9 bases. This CDR3 spans 14 amino acids. Germline assignment: CDR1 LGHDT and CDR2 YNNKEL (reference sequence). The J segment lost 2 bases and the V segment lost 4 bases, leaving 3 bases of the junction unmatched. The CDR3 region has the DNA TGTGCCAGCAGCCCGGGACAGGGAACCTACGAGCAGTACTTC. It translates to CASSPGQGTYEQYF.

The chain carries TRBV19 and TRBJ1-1; no clear D gene. Trimming stripped 2 bases from V and 0 bases from J, with 4 bases between. The length of the CDR3 is 13 residues. Germline CDR1 reads LNHDA; CDR2 reads SQIVND (reference sequence). CDR3 sequence (DNA): TGTGCCAGTAGTATAAGCCTGAACACTGAAGCTTTCTTT. This codes for CASSISLNTEAFF.

This sequence joins TRBV3-1 (or the pseudogene TRBV3-2) and TRBJ2-5; 7 bases agree with TRBD2. V was pared by 4 bases and J by 5 bases, with 7 bases of the junction left unmatched. CDR3 length: 14 amino acids. In germline, CDR1 is LGHDT, CDR2 YNNKEL (reference sequence). CDR3 region: CASSLSREVETQYF. CDR3 nucleotides: TGTGCCAGCAGCCTAAGCCGGGAGGTCGAGACCCAGTACTTC.

The chain recombines TRBV14 with TRBJ1-1, with unresolved D. The CDR3 totals 16 residues. V dropped 1 base and J dropped 1 base, with 13 bases sitting between them. Germline lookup yields CDR1 SGHDN and CDR2 FVKESK. The chain's CDR3 is CASSQVVQTRNTEAFF. The DNA of the CDR3 is TGTGCCAGCAGCCAAGTAGTACAGACGAGGAACACTGAAGCTTTCTTT. The full variable domain, with the rest looked up from reference TRBV14 and TRBJ1-1, is EAGVTQFPSHSVIEKGQTVTLRCDPISGHDNLYWYRRVMGKEIKFLLHFVKESKQDESGMPNNRFLAERTGGTYSTLKVQPAELEDSGVYFCASSQVVQTRNTEAFFGQGTRLTVV.

J is TRBJ2-1 and V is TRBV10-3; D may be TRBD1 or TRBD2 (5 bases each). Germline values: CDR1 ENHRY, CDR2 SYGVKD. The CDR3 sequence is 12 residues long. The V end lost 4 bases, the J end lost 9 bases, and 10 bases lay between the germline ends. This chain's CDR3 is CAISGDSGEQFF. DNA of the CDR3: TGTGCCATCAGTGGAGACAGCGGTGAGCAGTTCTTC.

This clone was seen once. The CDR3 sequence: CASAVGMDRVEQFF. The CDR3 DNA reads TGTGCCAGTGCCGTCGGGATGGACCGGGTTGAGCAGTTCTTC. The rearrangement links TRBV7-2 to TRBJ2-1; maybe TRBD2 (5 bases). The germline V gene encodes CDR1 SGHTA and CDR2 FQGNSA. V lost 9 bases and J 9 bases, leaving 21 bases between the germline ends. The CDR3 has 14 residues.